Below are 24 T cell receptor beta chains sequenced from a single sample in a study of cytomegalovirus exposure and HLA in healthy donors. PCR amplification relied on 60 Vbeta primers (plus 13 Jbeta primers). The repertoire was sequenced with immunoSEQ multiplex PCR; TCRdb's copy has only in-frame clones and lacks some. The profile covers around 250,000 clones, with 85% to 95% appearing a single time and 1.7% taken by the ten largest. Sequenced sample: PBMCs. These receptors were obtained from a girl aged 2 to 10 in good health and CMV-seronegative.

The V and J genes are TRBV5-4 and TRBJ2-1, with a possible D match to TRBD2 (6 bases). Germline CDR1 reads SGHNT; CDR2 reads YYREEE (reference sequence). CDR3 length: 16 residues. Trimming removed 4 bases from V and 0 bases from J, with 14 bases in between. CDR3 coding DNA: TGTGCCAGCAGCGCCGGGACTCCCAGCTCCTACAATGAGCAGTTCTTC. This translates into CASSAGTPSSYNEQFF.

The gene calls are TRBV14 and TRBJ2-5; tentatively, D is TRBD2 (6 bases). CDR3 length: 15 residues. Per the germline V gene, CDR1 is SGHDN and CDR2 is FVKESK. The V end was cut by 0 bases, the J end by 5 bases, with 13 bases between. CDR3 in DNA: TGTGCCAGCAGCCAAGATCGCGGGGCGGGCGAGACCCAGTACTTC. Protein sequence: CASSQDRGAGETQYF.

J is TRBJ2-3 and V is TRBV5-6; 8 bases agree with TRBD2. Trimming at V came to 3 bases and at J to 6 bases, leaving 12 bases not matched to a gene. CDR1 SGHDT and CDR2 YYEEEE come from the germline V gene. The CDR3 is made up of 16 amino acids. The CDR3 sequence is CASSSKQRELRDTQYF. DNA of the CDR3: TGTGCCAGCAGCTCCAAACAGCGGGAGTTGAGGGATACGCAGTATTTT.

The genes are TRBV5-6 and TRBJ2-1; 9 bases line up with TRBD1. The length of the CDR3 is 16 residues. The trim removed 0 bases at V and 4 bases at J, leaving 5 bases unmatched. Germline loops: CDR1 SGHDT, CDR2 YYEEEE. The chain's CDR3 is CASSLGTGQGYNEQFF. The CDR3 DNA reads as TGTGCCAGCAGCTTGGGGACGGGACAGGGATACAATGAGCAGTTCTTC.

V and J are TRBV30 and TRBJ2-7; D perhaps matches TRBD2 (5 bases). This CDR3 has 12 amino acids. Germline lookup yields CDR1 GTSNPN and CDR2 SVGIG (reference sequence). V was clipped by 3 bases and J by 4 bases, with 10 bases between them. CDR3 sequence: CAWSSGSYEQYF. CDR3 DNA: TGTGCCTGGAGCAGCGGAAGTTACGAGCAGTACTTC. Combining the CDR3 with reference TRBV30 and TRBJ2-7 gives the whole variable domain SQTIHQWPATLVQPVGSPLSLECTVEGTSNPNLYWYRQAAGRGLQLLFYSVGIGQISSEVPQNLSASRPQDRQFILSSKKLLLSDSGFYLCAWSSGSYEQYFGPGTRLTVT.

As for this clone: Other nucleotide sequences in the sample specify the same CDR3. J is TRBJ1-1 and V is TRBV19; D uncertain. The V gene lost 3 bases and the J gene lost 2 bases, with 4 bases spanning the gap. Per the germline V gene, CDR1 is LNHDA and CDR2 is SQIVND (reference sequence). This CDR3 comprises 12 residues. The CDR3 region is CASSISNTEAFF. The CDR3 DNA sequence: TGTGCCAGTAGTATTTCAAACACTGAAGCTTTCTTT.

The chain is built from TRBV2 and TRBJ1-4, with D possibly TRBD1 on 6 matching bases. Trimming took off 10 bases at V and 0 bases at J, with 15 bases between the two ends. Germline CDR1 reads SNHLY; CDR2 reads FYNNEI. The CDR3 runs to 15 residues. The CDR3 sequence is CATLGARTTNEKLFF. The DNA of the CDR3 is TGTGCCACCCTGGGGGCCCGTACAACTAATGAAAAACTGTTTTTT.

The V gene is TRBV5-1, the J gene TRBJ2-2, with 9 bases fitting TRBD1. With 3 bases clipped from V and 5 bases from J, the junction kept 14 bases outside the gene matches. Germline V gives CDR1 SGHRS, CDR2 YFSETQ. The CDR3 runs 18 residues. CDR3 sequence reads: CASSWDRERRGGTGELFF. The CDR3 DNA sequence: TGCGCCAGCAGCTGGGACAGGGAAAGGCGAGGTGGTACCGGGGAGCTGTTTTTT. The full variable domain, rest sourced from reference TRBV5-1 and TRBJ2-2, is KAGVTQTPRYLIKTRGQQVTLSCSPISGHRSVSWYQQTPGQGLQFLFEYFSETQRNKGNFPGRFSGRQFSNSRSEMNVSTLELGDSALYLCASSWDRERRGGTGELFFGEGSRLTVL.

The chain recombines TRBV19 with TRBJ1-4; 7 bases fit TRBD1. The germline V gene encodes CDR1 LNHDA and CDR2 SQIVND (reference sequence). The CDR3 is 13 residues long. V trimming: 7 bases; J trimming: 6 bases; junction bases outside the gene matches: 5. CDR3 protein: CASKDRVHEKLFF. CDR3 nucleotides: TGTGCCAGTAAAGACAGGGTTCATGAAAAACTGTTTTTT. Combining the CDR3 with reference TRBV19 and TRBJ1-4 gives the whole variable domain DGGITQSPKYLFRKEGQNVTLSCEQNLNHDAMYWYRQDPGQGLRLIYYSQIVNDFQKGDIAEGYSVSREKKESFPLTVTSAQKNPTAFYLCASKDRVHEKLFFGSGTQLSVL.

V usage is TRBV25-1 and J usage is TRBJ2-1; 9 bases are a match to TRBD2. The V gene end was trimmed by 6 bases and the J gene end by 2 bases; junction bases not matched to a gene: 5. Per the germline V gene, CDR1 is MGHDK and CDR2 is SYGVNS. The CDR3 is made up of 15 amino acids. This chain's CDR3 is CASSRSGSTYNEQFF. The CDR3 DNA sequence: TGTGCCAGCAGCCGTAGCGGGAGTACCTACAATGAGCAGTTCTTC.

The rearrangement joins TRBV27 to TRBJ1-5, with a possible D match to TRBD1 (5 bases). Trimming took 0 bases from V and 0 from J, leaving 9 bases between them. This CDR3 contains 16 residues. CDR1 is MNHEY, CDR2 SMNVEV, per germline (reference sequence). This chain's CDR3 is CASSLSSGISNQPQHF. The DNA for the CDR3 is TGTGCCAGCAGTTTATCCTCAGGGATTAGCAATCAGCCCCAGCATTTT.

The chain has TRBV18 and TRBJ2-7; 7 nucleotides agree with TRBD1. The CDR3 is made up of 13 amino acids. The germline V gene encodes CDR1 KGHSH and CDR2 LQKENI. Trimming at V came to 2 bases and at J to 2 bases, leaving 0 bases not matched to a gene. The CDR3 nucleotides are TGTGCCAGCTCACCAAGGGGGCCCTACGAGCAGTACTTC. It codes for CASSPRGPYEQYF.

As for this clone: Mismatch with germline at one junction end may stem from a read error. The rearrangement uses TRBV2 and TRBJ2-7, with 8 bases aligning to TRBD1. The CDR3 runs 14 residues. Per germline, CDR1 SNHLY and CDR2 FYNNEI. CDR3 region: CARSRDRSSYEQYF. For the CDR3, the DNA is TGTGCCCGCAGCCGGGACAGGTCTTCATACGAGCAGTACTTC.

This clone has only one observation. J is TRBJ1-3 and V is TRBV29-1, with D uncertain. Germline values: CDR1 SQVTM, CDR2 ANQGSEA. V lost 6 bases, J lost 0 bases, and 9 bases lay in between. The length of the CDR3 is 13 residues. The CDR3 DNA reads as TGCAGCGTCGAAACTCCCTCTGGAAACACCATATATTTT. This sequence encodes CSVETPSGNTIYF. The full variable domain, rest sourced from reference TRBV29-1 and TRBJ1-3, is SAVISQKPSRDICQRGTSLTIQCQVDSQVTMMFWYRQQPGQSLTLIATANQGSEATYESGFVIDKFPISRPNLTFSTLTVSNMSPEDSSIYLCSVETPSGNTIYFGEGSWLTVV.

The rearrangement joins TRBV11-1 to TRBJ2-1; weak D call: TRBD1 (6 bases). The CDR3 is made up of 15 amino acids. Trimming removed 2 bases at V and 0 bases at J, with 8 bases between. Germline assignment: CDR1 SGHAT and CDR2 FQDESV (reference sequence). This CDR3 reads CASSLTGSSYNEQFF. CDR3 coding DNA: TGTGCCAGCAGCTTAACAGGGAGCTCCTACAATGAGCAGTTCTTC.

The V gene is TRBV10-3, the J gene TRBJ2-1; 8 bases are shared with TRBD2. The ends lost 6 bases at V and 8 bases at J; junction bases unmatched: 12. The germline V gene encodes CDR1 ENHRY and CDR2 SYGVKD. This CDR3 region has 15 residues. Written as DNA, the CDR3 is TGTGCCATCAGCAGTCTAGCGGGTGGGATCGATGAGCAGTTCTTC. Encoded protein: CAISSLAGGIDEQFF.

This clone showed up just a few times. The CDR3 bases are TGTGCCAGCAGTCGCAGGGGGCTCGGCTATGGCTACACCTTC. This translates into CASSRRGLGYGYTF. The J gene is TRBJ1-2, the V gene TRBV28; 8 bases fit TRBD1. CDR3 length: 14 residues. V lost 5 bases to trimming and J lost 4 bases; unmatched junction nucleotides: 6. Germline loops: CDR1 MDHEN, CDR2 SYDVKM.

The chain combines TRBV5-1 with TRBJ2-1, with 12 positions matching TRBD2. The CDR3 is made up of 16 amino acids. Trimming cost V 4 bases and J 2 bases; bases outside gene matches: 4. Germline V lookup: CDR1 SGHRS, CDR2 YFSETQ. The CDR3 nucleotides read TGCGCCAGCAGCACCACTAGCGGGGGGCCCTACAATGAGCAGTTCTTC. Translating gives CASSTTSGGPYNEQFF.

The V call is TRBV2, the J call TRBJ2-3, with a tentative D call TRBD1 (6 bases). The CDR3 consists of 15 residues. Germline V CDR1 and CDR2: SNHLY, FYNNEI. V lost 4 bases, J lost 1 base, and 12 bases lay in between. The CDR3 is CASSAGASRTDTQYF. The DNA of the CDR3 is TGTGCCAGCAGTGCAGGGGCCTCTCGCACAGATACGCAGTATTTT.

The rearrangement uses TRBV28 and TRBJ2-3, with 11 bases that match TRBD2. Germline trimming cut 7 bases from V and 6 bases from J; bases unmatched to any gene: 12. Per germline, CDR1 MDHEN and CDR2 SYDVKM. The CDR3 loop spans 16 amino acids. CDR3 sequence (DNA): TGTGCCAGCACATCACGTAGCGGGGGGGCCGAGGATACGCAGTATTTT. Its translation is CASTSRSGGAEDTQYF. The variable domain in full, completed from reference TRBV28 and TRBJ2-3, reads DVKVTQSSRYLVKRTGEKVFLECVQDMDHENMFWYRQDPGLGLRLIYFSYDVKMKEKGDIPEGYSVSREKKERFSLILESASTNQTSMYLCASTSRSGGAEDTQYFGPGTRLTVL.

The V gene is TRBV7-9, the J gene TRBJ1-1, with a tentative D call TRBD1 (5 bases). CDR1 and CDR2 from the germline V gene are SEHNR and FQNEAQ (reference sequence). The germline V and J ends were trimmed by 5 bases and 0 bases, with 13 bases remaining between them. The CDR3 extends over 15 amino acids. The CDR3 spells CASSPGAGLNTEAFF. The CDR3, as DNA: TGTGCCAGCAGCCCCGGGGCGGGGTTGAACACTGAAGCTTTCTTT.

The chain combines TRBV27 with TRBJ2-7; D gene uncertain. The CDR3 consists of 15 residues. Germline values: CDR1 MNHEY, CDR2 SMNVEV (reference sequence). Between the trimmed V and J ends, which lost 6 bases and 2 bases, there was a span of 17 bases. The CDR3 sequence is CASSPAHITTYEQYF. DNA of the CDR3: TGTGCCAGCAGCCCAGCCCATATAACTACCTACGAGCAGTACTTC.

J is TRBJ2-5 and V is TRBV10-1; 7 bases match TRBD1. Germline CDR1 is WNHNN and CDR2 is SYGVQD (reference sequence). V gave up 4 bases and J gave up 4 bases; unmatched junction bases: 6. This CDR3 region has 14 residues. The CDR3 region is CASSGTGGGETQYF. The CDR3 nucleotides are TGCGCCAGCAGTGGGACAGGCGGAGGAGAGACCCAGTACTTC.

This sequence joins TRBV5-4 and TRBJ2-3; 7 bases line up with TRBD2. CDR1 is SGHNT and CDR2 is YYREEE in the germline V gene (reference sequence). Germline trimming cut 4 bases from V and 7 bases from J; bases unmatched to any gene: 12. The CDR3 is 15 amino acids. The CDR3 is CASSLGDSGLNTQYF. The CDR3 DNA reads TGTGCCAGCAGCCTGGGAGATAGCGGGCTAAATACGCAGTATTTT.